Ten or more counts support the clone carrying this TCR beta chain. The sample comes from a study of tumor-infiltrating lymphocytes in primary liver carcinoma. At the level of the study: Every patient in the cohort had a primary liver carcinoma. That carcinoma was treated by surgical resection. The patients comprised men and women between the ages of 30 and 69 years. Productive TCRbeta read yields ran from roughly 4 to 7.5 million per sample and were similar between tissues.

Unsorted whole blood supplied the RNA, and germline DNA was extracted too. Chronic HBV infection affected patients, none of whom had received treatment. Synthesis of TCR beta cDNA was carried out from about 500 ng total RNA with a constant-region primer. Three nested multiplex PCR rounds, a slightly modified ARM-PCR, produced the libraries for TCR beta. TCRdb fed the multiplex PCR reads into MiXCR, producing one record per CDR3 protein. The table includes about 310,000 distinct CDR3 sequences, 45% to 70% detected once. Sequencing was performed on peripheral blood. The clonotype was recovered from a woman in her 30s with primary liver carcinoma and hepatitis B virus infection.

Here the CDR3 DNA reads TGTGCCAGCAGCTTGGTTCGTGGTCAGCCCCAGCATTTT. Amino acids: CASSLVRGQPQHF. The chain is built from TRBV5-5 and TRBJ1-5; D is uncertain. The CDR3 loop spans 13 amino acids. Germline CDR1 reads SGHKS; CDR2 reads YYEKEE (reference sequence). V shed 0 bases and J shed 6 bases, with 7 bases lying between them.